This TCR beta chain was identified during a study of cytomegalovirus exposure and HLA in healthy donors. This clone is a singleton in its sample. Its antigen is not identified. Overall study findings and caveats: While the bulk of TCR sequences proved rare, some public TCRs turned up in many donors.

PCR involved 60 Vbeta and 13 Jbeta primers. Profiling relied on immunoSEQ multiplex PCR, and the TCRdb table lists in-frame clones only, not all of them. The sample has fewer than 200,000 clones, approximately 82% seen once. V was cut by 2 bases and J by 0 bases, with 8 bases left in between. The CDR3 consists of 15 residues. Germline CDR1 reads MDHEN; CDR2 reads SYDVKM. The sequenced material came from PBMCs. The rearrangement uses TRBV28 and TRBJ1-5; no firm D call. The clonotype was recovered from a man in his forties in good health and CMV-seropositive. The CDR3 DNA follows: TGTGCCAGCAGTTTAACAGCTTTTAGCAATCAGCCCCAGCATTTT. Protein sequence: CASSLTAFSNQPQHF.